This T cell receptor (beta chain) was captured in a study of a mutant IDH1 vaccine in newly diagnosed glioma. Study context: It was at week 35 that visit V12 occurred, and at week 47 that visit V13 did.

This clone was found once. Its antigen is undetermined. After removal of 5 bases from V and 3 bases from J, the junction contained 9 bases not matched to a gene. CDR1 and CDR2 (germline): MDHEN, SYDVKM. The CDR3 sequence is 16 residues long. As to time point: week 35, safety follow-up. The content of each vaccine dose was 300 ug of mutant IDH1 20-mer peptide, and topical imiquimod accompanied it. Some clones are missing from TCRdb's copy, which holds only in-frame ones; the method was immunoSEQ multiplex PCR. The table lists tens of thousands of clones, 80% to 85% of them singletons, with over 6% in the top ten.

The chain recombines TRBV28 with TRBJ2-3; 9 nucleotides agree with TRBD1. This clonotype was sampled from a young woman with glioma. This sample comprised PBMCs, obtained from a glioma patient whose treatment included an IDH1 peptide vaccine. CDR3 sequence: CASSGLGTGITDTQYF. CDR3 DNA: TGTGCCAGCAGTGGCTTGGGGACAGGGATTACAGATACGCAGTATTTT.